This TCR beta chain originates from a study of T cell responses to AZD1222 COVID-19 vaccine. Study at large: Pooled together were second doses at about 4 or about 12 weeks.

The data were produced by immunoSEQ multiplex PCR, yet TCRdb's version contains in-frame clones alone and is incomplete. This sample has roughly 150,000 clones; under 95% occur once, and the top ten carry roughly 1.3%. Turning to this clone: Its cognate antigen is unknown.

Whole-study findings and limits: Spike-specific TCR breadth and depth both grew after two AZD1222 doses.

Trimming took off 4 bases at V and 2 bases at J, with 10 bases between the two ends. This CDR3 region has 14 residues. The germline V gene has CDR1 MNHEY and CDR2 SVGEGT. The sequenced sample was peripheral blood, obtained on day 0 of AZD1222 vaccination. The V call is TRBV6-2 or TRBV6-3, the J call TRBJ2-3; D gene uncertain. The origin of this receptor is an adult in good health. The CDR3 DNA is TGTGCCAGCAGTTCTTTGGGTTTCACAGATACGCAGTATTTT. Translating gives CASSSLGFTDTQYF.